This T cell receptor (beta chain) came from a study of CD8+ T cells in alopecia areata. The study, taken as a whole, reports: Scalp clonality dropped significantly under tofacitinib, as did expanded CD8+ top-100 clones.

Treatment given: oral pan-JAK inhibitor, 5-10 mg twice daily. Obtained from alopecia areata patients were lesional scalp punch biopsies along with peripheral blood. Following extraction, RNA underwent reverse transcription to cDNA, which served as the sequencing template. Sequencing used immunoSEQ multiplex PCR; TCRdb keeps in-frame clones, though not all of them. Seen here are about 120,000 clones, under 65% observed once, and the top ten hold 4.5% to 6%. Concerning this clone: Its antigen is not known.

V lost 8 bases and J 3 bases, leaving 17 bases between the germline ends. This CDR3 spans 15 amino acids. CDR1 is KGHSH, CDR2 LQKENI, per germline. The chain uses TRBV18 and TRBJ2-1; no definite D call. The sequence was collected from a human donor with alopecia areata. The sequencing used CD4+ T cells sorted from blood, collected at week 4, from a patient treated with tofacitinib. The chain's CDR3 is CASHPGQINYNEQFF. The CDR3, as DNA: TGTGCCAGCCACCCGGGCCAGATAAACTACAATGAGCAGTTCTTC.